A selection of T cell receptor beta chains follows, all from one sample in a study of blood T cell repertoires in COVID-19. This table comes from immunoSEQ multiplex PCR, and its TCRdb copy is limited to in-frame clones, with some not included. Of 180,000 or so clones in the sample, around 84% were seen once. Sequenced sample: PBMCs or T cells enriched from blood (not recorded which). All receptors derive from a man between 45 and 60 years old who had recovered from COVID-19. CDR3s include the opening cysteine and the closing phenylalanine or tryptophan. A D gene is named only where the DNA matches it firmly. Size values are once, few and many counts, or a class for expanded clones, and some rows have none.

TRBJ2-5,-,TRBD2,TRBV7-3,CASSFSGGAETQYF,TGTGCCAGCAGCTTCAGCGGGGGGGCAGAGACCCAGTACTTC
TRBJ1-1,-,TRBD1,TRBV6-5,CASSYSGQGFF,TGTGCCAGCAGTTACTCAGGACAGGGCTTCTTT
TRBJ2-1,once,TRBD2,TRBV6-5,CASRVSGGATNEQFF,TGTGCCAGCAGGGTTAGCGGGGGGGCCACTAATGAGCAGTTCTTC
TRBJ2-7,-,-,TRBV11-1,CASSPRAQGPYEQYF,TGTGCCAGCAGCCCCCGGGCCCAGGGCCCTTACGAGCAGTACTTC
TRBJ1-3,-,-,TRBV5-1,CASSPGLDENTIYF,TGCGCCAGCAGCCCTGGACTCGACGAAAACACCATATATTTT
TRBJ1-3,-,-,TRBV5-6,CASSQRTGSTGNTIYF,TGTGCCAGCAGCCAAAGGACCGGGAGCACTGGAAACACCATATATTTT
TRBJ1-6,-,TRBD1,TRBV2,CASRARGQGVNSPLHF,TGTGCCAGCAGAGCCCGTGGACAGGGGGTAAATTCACCCCTCCACTTT
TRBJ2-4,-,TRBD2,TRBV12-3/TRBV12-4,CASTRTSGGAMNF,TGTGCCAGCACAAGGACTAGCGGGGGGGCCATGAACTTC
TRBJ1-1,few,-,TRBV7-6,CASSPSGGNTEAFF,TGTGCCAGCAGCCCAAGCGGGGGGAACACTGAAGCTTTCTTT
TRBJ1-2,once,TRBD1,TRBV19,CASSIERGGTGGFNSGYTF,TGTGCCAGTAGTATAGAAAGGGGAGGGACAGGGGGATTCAATTCCGGCTACACCTTC
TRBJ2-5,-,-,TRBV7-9,CASSFGGTETQYF,TGTGCCAGCAGCTTCGGGGGTACCGAGACCCAGTACTTC
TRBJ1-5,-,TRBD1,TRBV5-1,CASSTGQGNQPQHF,TGCGCCAGCAGCACGGGACAGGGGAATCAGCCCCAGCATTTT
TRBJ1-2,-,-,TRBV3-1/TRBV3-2,CASSQQGQIYGYTF,TGTGCCAGCAGCCAGCAGGGACAAATTTATGGCTACACCTTC
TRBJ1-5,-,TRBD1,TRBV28,CASGVRQGRKEPQHF,TGTGCCAGCGGCGTTCGACAGGGACGAAAGGAGCCCCAGCATTTT
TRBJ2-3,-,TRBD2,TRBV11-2,CASSLWGGGGANTDTQYF,TGTGCCAGCAGCTTATGGGGCGGCGGGGGGGCCAATACAGATACGCAGTATTTT
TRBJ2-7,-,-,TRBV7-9,CASSSWIEGYEQYF,TGTGCCAGCAGCTCATGGATAGAGGGCTACGAGCAGTACTTC
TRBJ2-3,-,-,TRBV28,CASSRSGQRTDTQYF,TGTGCCAGCAGTCGATCGGGACAACGCACAGATACGCAGTATTTT
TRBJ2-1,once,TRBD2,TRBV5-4,CASSLERGGAVNEQFF,TGTGCCAGCAGCTTGGAACGCGGGGGGGCAGTCAATGAGCAGTTCTTC
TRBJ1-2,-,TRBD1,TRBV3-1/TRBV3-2,CASSQAGTGASYGYTF,TGTGCCAGCAGCCAAGCGGGGACAGGGGCAAGCTATGGCTACACCTTC
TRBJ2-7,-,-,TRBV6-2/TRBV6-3,CASSYSLDILSYEQYF,TGTGCCAGCAGTTACTCCCTGGACATCCTCTCCTACGAGCAGTACTTC
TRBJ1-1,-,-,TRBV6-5,CVTRLRGGGNTEAFF,TGTGTCACAAGGCTCAGGGGAGGGGGGAACACTGAAGCTTTCTTT
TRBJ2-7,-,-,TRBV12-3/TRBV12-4,CASRQGSYEQYF,TGTGCCAGCAGGCAGGGGTCCTACGAGCAGTACTTC
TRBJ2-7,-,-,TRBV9,CASSAGVGGHHEQYF,TGTGCCAGCAGCGCAGGGGTGGGCGGTCACCACGAGCAGTACTTC
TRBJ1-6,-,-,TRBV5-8,CASSLVRGSSYNSPLHF,TGTGCCAGCAGCTTGGTTCGGGGGAGCTCCTATAATTCACCCCTCCACTTT
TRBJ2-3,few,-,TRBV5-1,CASSPGATDTQYF,TGCGCCAGCAGCCCCGGAGCGACAGATACGCAGTATTTT
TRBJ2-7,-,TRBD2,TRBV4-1,CASSQYTSGTGGYEQYF,TGCGCCAGCAGCCAATATACTAGCGGCACGGGAGGGTACGAGCAGTACTTC
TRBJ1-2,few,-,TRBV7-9,CASSQLLGYTF,TGTGCCAGCAGCCAACTGTTAGGCTACACCTTC